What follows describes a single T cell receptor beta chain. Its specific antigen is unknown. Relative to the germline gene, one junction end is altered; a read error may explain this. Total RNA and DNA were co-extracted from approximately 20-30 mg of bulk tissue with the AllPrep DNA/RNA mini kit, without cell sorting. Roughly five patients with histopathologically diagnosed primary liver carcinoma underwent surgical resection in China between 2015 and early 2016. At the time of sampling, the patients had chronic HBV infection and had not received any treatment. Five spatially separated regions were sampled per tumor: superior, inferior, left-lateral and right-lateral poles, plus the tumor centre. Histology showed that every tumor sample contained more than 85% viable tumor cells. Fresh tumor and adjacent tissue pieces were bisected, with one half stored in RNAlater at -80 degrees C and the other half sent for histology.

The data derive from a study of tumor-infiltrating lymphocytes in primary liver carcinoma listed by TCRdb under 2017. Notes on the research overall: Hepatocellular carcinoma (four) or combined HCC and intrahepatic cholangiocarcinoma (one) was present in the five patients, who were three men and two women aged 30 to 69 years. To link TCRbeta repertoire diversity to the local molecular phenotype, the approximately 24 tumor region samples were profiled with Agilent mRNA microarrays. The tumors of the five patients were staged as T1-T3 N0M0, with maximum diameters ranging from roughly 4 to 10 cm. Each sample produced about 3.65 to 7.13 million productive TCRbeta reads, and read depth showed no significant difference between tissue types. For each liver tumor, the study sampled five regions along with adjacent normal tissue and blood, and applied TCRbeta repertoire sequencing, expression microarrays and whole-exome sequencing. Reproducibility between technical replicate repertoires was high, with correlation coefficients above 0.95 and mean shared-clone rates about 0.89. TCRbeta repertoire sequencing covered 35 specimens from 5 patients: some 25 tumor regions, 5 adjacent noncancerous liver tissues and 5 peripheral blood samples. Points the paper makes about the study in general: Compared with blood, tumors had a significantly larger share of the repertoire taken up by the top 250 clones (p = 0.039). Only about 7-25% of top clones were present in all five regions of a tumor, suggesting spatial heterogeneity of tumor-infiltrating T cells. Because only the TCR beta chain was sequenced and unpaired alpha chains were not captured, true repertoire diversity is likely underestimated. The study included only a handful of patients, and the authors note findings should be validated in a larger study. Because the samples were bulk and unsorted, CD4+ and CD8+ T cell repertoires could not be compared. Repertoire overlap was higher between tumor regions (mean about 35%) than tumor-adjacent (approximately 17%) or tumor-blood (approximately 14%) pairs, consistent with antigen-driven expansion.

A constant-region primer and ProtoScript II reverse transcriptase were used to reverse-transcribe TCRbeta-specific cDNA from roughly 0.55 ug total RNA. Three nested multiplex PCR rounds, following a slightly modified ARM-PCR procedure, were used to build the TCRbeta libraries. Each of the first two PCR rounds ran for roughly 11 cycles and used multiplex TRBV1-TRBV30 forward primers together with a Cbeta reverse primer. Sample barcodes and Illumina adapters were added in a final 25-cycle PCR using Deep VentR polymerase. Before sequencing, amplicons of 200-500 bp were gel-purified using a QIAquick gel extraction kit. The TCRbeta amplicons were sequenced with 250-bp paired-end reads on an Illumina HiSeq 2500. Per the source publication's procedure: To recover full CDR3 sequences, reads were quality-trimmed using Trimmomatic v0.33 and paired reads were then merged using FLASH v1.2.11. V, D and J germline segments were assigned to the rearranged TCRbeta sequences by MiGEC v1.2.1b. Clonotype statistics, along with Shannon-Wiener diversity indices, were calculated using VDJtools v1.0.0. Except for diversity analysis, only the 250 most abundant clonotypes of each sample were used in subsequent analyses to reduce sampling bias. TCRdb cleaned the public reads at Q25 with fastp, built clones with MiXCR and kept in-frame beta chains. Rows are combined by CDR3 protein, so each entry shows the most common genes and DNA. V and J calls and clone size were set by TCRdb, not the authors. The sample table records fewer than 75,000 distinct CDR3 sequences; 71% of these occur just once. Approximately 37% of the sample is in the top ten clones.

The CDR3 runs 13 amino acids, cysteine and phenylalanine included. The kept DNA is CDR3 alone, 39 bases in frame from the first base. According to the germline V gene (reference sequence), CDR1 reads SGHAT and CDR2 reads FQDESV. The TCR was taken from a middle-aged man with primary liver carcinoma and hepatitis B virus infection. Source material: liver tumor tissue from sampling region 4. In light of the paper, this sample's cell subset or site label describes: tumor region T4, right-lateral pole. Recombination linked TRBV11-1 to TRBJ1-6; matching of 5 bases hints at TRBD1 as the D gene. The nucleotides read TGTACCAGCAGCCGGACACTGGTTTCACATTTCCACTTT. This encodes CTSSRTLVSHFHF.